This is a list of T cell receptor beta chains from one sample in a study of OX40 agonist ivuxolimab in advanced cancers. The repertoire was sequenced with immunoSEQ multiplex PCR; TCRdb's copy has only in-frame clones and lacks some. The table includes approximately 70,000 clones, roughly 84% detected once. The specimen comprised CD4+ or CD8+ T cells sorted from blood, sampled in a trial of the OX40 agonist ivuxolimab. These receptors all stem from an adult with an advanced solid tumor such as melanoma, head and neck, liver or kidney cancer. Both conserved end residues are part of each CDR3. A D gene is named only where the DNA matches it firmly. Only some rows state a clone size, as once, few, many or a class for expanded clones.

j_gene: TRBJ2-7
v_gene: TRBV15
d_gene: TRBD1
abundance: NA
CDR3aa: CATSRGIPGQKFYEQYF
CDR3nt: TGTGCCACCAGCAGAGGTATTCCGGGACAGAAGTTCTACGAGCAGTACTTC

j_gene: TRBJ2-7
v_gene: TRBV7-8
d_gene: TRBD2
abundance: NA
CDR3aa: CASYLTSGGSSYEQYF
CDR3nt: TGTGCCAGCTACTTGACTAGCGGGGGCTCTTCGTACGAGCAGTACTTC

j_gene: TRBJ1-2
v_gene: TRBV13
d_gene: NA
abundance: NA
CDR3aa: CASSAGRNYGYTF
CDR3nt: TGTGCCAGCAGTGCGGGACGGAACTATGGCTACACCTTC

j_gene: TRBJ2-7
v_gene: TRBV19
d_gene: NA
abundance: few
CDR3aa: CASKGKKQYF
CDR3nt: TGTGCCAGTAAGGGGAAGAAGCAGTACTTC

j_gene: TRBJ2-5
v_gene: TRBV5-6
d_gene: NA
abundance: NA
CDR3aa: CASSINAVYQETQYF
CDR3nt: TGTGCCAGCAGCATAAATGCTGTGTACCAAGAGACCCAGTACTTC

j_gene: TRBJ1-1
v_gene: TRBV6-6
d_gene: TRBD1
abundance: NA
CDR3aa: CASSPAGGKNTEAFF
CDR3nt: TGTGCCAGCAGTCCCGCAGGGGGGAAGAACACTGAAGCTTTCTTT

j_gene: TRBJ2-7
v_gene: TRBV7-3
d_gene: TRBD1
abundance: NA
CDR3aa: CASSLNQWWDRVRREQYF
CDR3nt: TGTGCCAGCAGCTTAAACCAGTGGTGGGACAGGGTACGGCGGGAGCAGTACTTC

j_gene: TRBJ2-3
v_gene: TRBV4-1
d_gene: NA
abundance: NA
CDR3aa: CASSQGHGQDTQYF
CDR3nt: TGCGCCAGCAGCCAAGGACACGGACAGGATACGCAGTATTTT

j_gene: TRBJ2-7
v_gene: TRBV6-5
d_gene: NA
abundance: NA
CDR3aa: CASRPPGGPFYEQYF
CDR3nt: TGTGCCAGCAGGCCTCCGGGGGGCCCTTTCTACGAGCAGTACTTC

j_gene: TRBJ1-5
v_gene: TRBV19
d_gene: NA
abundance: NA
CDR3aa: CASSTLFTQPQHF
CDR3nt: TGTGCCAGTAGTACCCTATTTACTCAGCCCCAGCATTTT

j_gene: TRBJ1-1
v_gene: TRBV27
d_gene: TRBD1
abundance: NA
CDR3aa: CASSSGQGGTEAFF
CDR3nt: TGTGCCAGCAGTTCAGGACAGGGTGGCACTGAAGCTTTCTTT

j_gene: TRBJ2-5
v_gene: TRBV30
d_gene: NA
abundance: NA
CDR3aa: CAWSGNDVEQYF
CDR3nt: TGTGCCTGGAGTGGCAATGATGTGGAGCAGTACTTC

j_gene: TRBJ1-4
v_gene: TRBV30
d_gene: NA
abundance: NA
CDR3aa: CAWSKGFSTNEKLFF
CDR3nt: TGTGCCTGGAGTAAGGGGTTCTCAACTAATGAAAAACTGTTTTTT

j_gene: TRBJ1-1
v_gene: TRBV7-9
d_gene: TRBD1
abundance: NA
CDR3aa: CASSWTGGGSEAFF
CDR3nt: TGTGCCAGCAGCTGGACAGGGGGAGGTTCTGAAGCTTTCTTT

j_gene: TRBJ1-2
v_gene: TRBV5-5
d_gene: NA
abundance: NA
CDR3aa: CASSLMAGGGYTF
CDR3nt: TGTGCCAGCAGCTTAATGGCAGGTGGTGGCTACACCTTC

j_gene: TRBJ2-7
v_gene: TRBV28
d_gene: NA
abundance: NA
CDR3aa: CASSPNYRVGYEQYF
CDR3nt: TGTGCCAGCAGTCCAAATTACAGGGTGGGCTACGAGCAGTACTTC

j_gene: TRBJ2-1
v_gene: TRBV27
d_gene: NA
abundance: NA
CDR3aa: CASSFAGLWRNEQFF
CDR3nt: TGTGCCAGCAGTTTCGCGGGGCTATGGAGAAATGAGCAGTTCTTC

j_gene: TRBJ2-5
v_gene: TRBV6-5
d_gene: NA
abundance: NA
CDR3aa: CASSYNDQETQYF
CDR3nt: TGTGCCAGCAGTTATAACGATCAAGAGACCCAGTACTTC

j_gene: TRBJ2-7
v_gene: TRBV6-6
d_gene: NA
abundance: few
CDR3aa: CATTTFPYEQYF
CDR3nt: TGTGCCACCACGACTTTTCCCTACGAGCAGTACTTC

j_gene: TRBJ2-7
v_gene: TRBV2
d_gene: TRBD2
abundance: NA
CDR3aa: CASSSLAGTSAEQYF
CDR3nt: TGTGCCAGCAGTTCCCTAGCCGGGACTAGCGCCGAGCAGTACTTC

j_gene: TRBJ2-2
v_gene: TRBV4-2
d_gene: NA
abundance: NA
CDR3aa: CASSRIQGRGTGELFF
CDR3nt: TGTGCCAGCAGCCGAATACAGGGTAGGGGGACCGGGGAGCTGTTTTTT

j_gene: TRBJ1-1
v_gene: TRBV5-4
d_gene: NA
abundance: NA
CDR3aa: CASSYGRGNTEAFF
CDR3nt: TGTGCCAGCAGCTACGGACGGGGGAACACTGAAGCTTTCTTT

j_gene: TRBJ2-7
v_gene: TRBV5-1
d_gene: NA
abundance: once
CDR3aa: CASSFGSSTPLLEQYF
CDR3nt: TGCGCCAGCAGCTTCGGGTCTTCTACCCCCCTACTCGAGCAGTACTTC

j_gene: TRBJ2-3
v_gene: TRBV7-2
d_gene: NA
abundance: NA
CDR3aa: CASSLGTDTQYF
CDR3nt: TGTGCCAGCAGCTTAGGGACAGATACGCAGTATTTT

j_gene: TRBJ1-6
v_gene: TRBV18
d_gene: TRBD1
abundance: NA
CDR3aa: CASSPRPGQDSPLHF
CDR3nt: TGTGCCAGCTCACCACGACCGGGACAGGATTCACCCCTCCACTTT

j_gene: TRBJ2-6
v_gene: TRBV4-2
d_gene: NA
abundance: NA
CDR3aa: CASSFCTRLQSRANVLTF
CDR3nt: TGTGCCAGCAGCTTCTGTACAAGGTTACAAAGTCGGGCCAACGTCCTGACTTTC

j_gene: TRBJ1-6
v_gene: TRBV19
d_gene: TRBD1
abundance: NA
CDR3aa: CASSMGRGRYSPLHF
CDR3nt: TGTGCCAGTAGTATGGGCAGGGGGCGTTATTCACCCCTCCACTTT

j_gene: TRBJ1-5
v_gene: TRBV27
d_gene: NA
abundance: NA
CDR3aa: CASSSGYGPLTGSNQPQHF
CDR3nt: TGTGCCAGCAGTTCGGGCTACGGGCCGTTAACGGGAAGCAATCAGCCCCAGCATTTT

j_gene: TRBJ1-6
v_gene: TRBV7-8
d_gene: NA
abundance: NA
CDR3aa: CASSLLSTGNSPLHF
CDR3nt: TGTGCCAGCAGCTTATTAAGCACAGGGAATTCACCCCTCCACTTT

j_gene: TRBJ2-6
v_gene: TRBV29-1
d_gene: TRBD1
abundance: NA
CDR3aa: CSARGPGANVLTF
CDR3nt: TGCAGCGCAAGGGGGCCTGGGGCCAACGTCCTGACTTTC

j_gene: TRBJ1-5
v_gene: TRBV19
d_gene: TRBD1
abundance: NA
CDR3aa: CASSIDRGVSNQPQHF
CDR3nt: TGTGCCAGTAGTATCGACAGGGGGGTCAGCAATCAGCCCCAGCATTTT